The next 29 T cell receptor beta chains were all read from a single sample in a study of blood T cell repertoires in COVID-19. Generated by immunoSEQ multiplex PCR, the TCRdb table keeps only in-frame clones and is missing some. The sample comprises around 230,000 clones, approximately 80% of which are singletons, and approximately 30% rests with the top ten. What was sequenced was peripheral blood. These receptors were collected from a man between 40 and 49 years old with acute or convalescent COVID-19.

In its sample, this clone was seen a few times. The chain uses TRBV5-8 and TRBJ2-7; 14 nucleotides align to TRBD2. Germline CDR1 SGHTS, CDR2 YDEGEE. The CDR3 is 16 amino acids. Losses at the gene ends were 4 bases for V and 2 bases for J; bases not matched to a gene: 5. The CDR3 region has the DNA TGTGCCAGCAGCAGGGGACTAGCGGGAGTACCCTACGAGCAGTACTTC. As protein: CASSRGLAGVPYEQYF. The whole variable domain, filled in from reference TRBV5-8 and TRBJ2-7, reads EAGVTQSPTHLIKTRGQQATLRCSPISGHTSVYWYQQALGLGLQFLLWYDEGEERNRGNFPPRFSGRQFPNYSSELNVNALELEDSALYLCASSRGLAGVPYEQYFGPGTRLTVT.

The chain employs TRBV6-5 and TRBJ1-2; D possibly corresponds to TRBD1 (5 bases). The germline V gene encodes CDR1 MNHEY and CDR2 SVGAGI. Trimming pared 6 bases from V and 3 bases from J, leaving 17 bases between. The CDR3 is made up of 15 amino acids. CDR3 in DNA: TGTGCCAGCAGACCTCGGGGGAACGTGGACTATGGCTACACCTTC. Translation gives CASRPRGNVDYGYTF.

The rearrangement uses TRBV25-1 and TRBJ1-4; tentative D call: TRBD1 (5 bases). Germline assignment: CDR1 MGHDK and CDR2 SYGVNS. V dropped 1 base and J dropped 4 bases, with 10 bases sitting between them. The CDR3 is made up of 15 amino acids. This CDR3 is CASSEFGGGNEKLFF. CDR3 nucleotide sequence: TGTGCCAGCAGTGAATTTGGGGGAGGTAATGAAAAACTGTTTTTT.

J is TRBJ1-5 and V is TRBV3-1 (or the pseudogene TRBV3-2); D is perhaps TRBD1 (5 bases). The V gene's germline CDR1 is LGHDT and CDR2 YNNKEL (reference sequence). This CDR3 is 16 amino acids long. With 1 base removed from V and 7 bases from J, the gap between germline ends came to 17 bases. The CDR3 region has the DNA TGTGCCAGCAGCCAAGGCCCCAACTTAGCAGGGCAGCCCCAGCATTTT. Its protein is CASSQGPNLAGQPQHF.

CDR3: CASSGTGEQFF. CDR3 sequence (DNA): TGTGCCAGCAGTGGGACAGGGGAGCAGTTCTTC. The rearrangement uses TRBV27 and TRBJ2-1; TRBD1 matches at 9 bases. CDR1 and CDR2 (germline): MNHEY, SMNVEV (reference sequence). This CDR3 has 11 residues. V shed 5 bases and J 10 bases; nucleotides not matched to a gene: 0.

The rearrangement uses TRBV5-4 and TRBJ2-5, with TRBD2 matching 9 bases. The germline V gene has CDR1 SGHNT and CDR2 YYREEE (reference sequence). This CDR3 has 14 residues. With V trimmed by 3 bases and J by 4 bases, 4 bases remained unmatched. The CDR3 spells CASSWIAGAETQYF. CDR3 nucleotide sequence: TGTGCCAGCAGCTGGATAGCGGGAGCAGAGACCCAGTACTTC.

This chain uses TRBV3-1 (or the pseudogene TRBV3-2) with TRBJ2-5; 7 positions agree with TRBD1. V gave up 2 bases and J gave up 2 bases; unmatched junction bases: 11. The germline gives CDR1 LGHDT, CDR2 YNNKEL (reference sequence). The CDR3 has 17 amino acids. The CDR3 DNA sequence: TGTGCCAGCAGCCAAACTCTATCCTCGGACAGGCAAGAGACCCAGTACTTC. This translates into CASSQTLSSDRQETQYF.

V usage is TRBV9 and J usage is TRBJ2-1, with 8 positions matching TRBD2. This CDR3 is 15 amino acids long. CDR1 and CDR2 from the germline V gene are SGDLS and YYNGEE. Trimming cost V 3 bases and J 8 bases; bases outside gene matches: 10. The CDR3 spells CASSDAGGVVDEQFF. The CDR3, as DNA: TGTGCCAGCAGCGACGCGGGAGGAGTTGTCGATGAGCAGTTCTTC. Variable domain in full (rest from reference TRBV9 and TRBJ2-1): DSGVTQTPKHLITATGQRVTLRCSPRSGDLSVYWYQQSLDQGLQFLIQYYNGEERAKGNILERFSAQQFPDLHSELNLSSLELGDSALYFCASSDAGGVVDEQFFGPGTRLTVL.

The rearrangement joins TRBV19 to TRBJ1-5; tentatively, D is TRBD1 (5 bases). Trimming left V 3 bases short and J 10 bases short, with 10 bases between. The CDR3 runs 12 residues. Germline CDR1 is LNHDA and CDR2 is SQIVND (reference sequence). This chain's CDR3 is CASSIIQAPQHF. CDR3 sequence (DNA): TGTGCCAGTAGTATTATACAGGCCCCCCAGCATTTT.

This chain links TRBV21-1 with TRBJ2-1; no check of the table's D call, TRBD2, against the DNA was made. TRBV21-1 is tagged as a pseudogene. The CDR3 covers 22 residues. The CDR3 region is CASSKSVPDSPLAGGTRNEQFF. For the CDR3, the DNA is TGTGCCAGCAGCAAAAGCGTCCCCGACAGCCCACTAGCGGGAGGGACACGGAATGAGCAGTTCTTC.

The genes are TRBV24-1 and TRBJ2-1, with D possibly being TRBD1 (6 bases). This CDR3 is built from 16 residues. Germline loops: CDR1 KGHDR, CDR2 SFDVKD. V lost 7 bases and J lost 2, with 17 bases in between. CDR3 sequence reads: CATRIKQGVAYNEQFF. CDR3 nucleotides: TGTGCCACCAGGATAAAACAGGGTGTTGCCTACAATGAGCAGTTCTTC.

The chain joins TRBV7-8 to TRBJ2-7; D is perhaps TRBD2 (7 bases). The CDR3 sequence is 16 residues long. V was cut by 5 bases and J by 2 bases, with 19 bases left in between. CDR1 SGHVS and CDR2 FQNEAQ come from the germline V gene. CDR3 DNA: TGTGCCAGCAGCATCCTCCGGGGGGCGGCCGCCTACGAGCAGTACTTC. Amino acid sequence: CASSILRGAAAYEQYF.

The J gene is TRBJ1-5, the V gene TRBV6-6; a weak D match, TRBD1 (6 bases). Germline V lookup: CDR1 MNHNY, CDR2 SVGAGI (reference sequence). Trimming pared 3 bases from V and 6 bases from J, leaving 12 bases between. The CDR3 is 14 amino acids. In DNA, the CDR3 is TGTGCCAGCAGTTATGTCAGGGGCGGTCAGCCCCAGCATTTT. As protein: CASSYVRGGQPQHF.

The chain uses TRBV11-2 and TRBJ2-1; 11 nucleotides align to TRBD1. J was trimmed by 6 bases and V by 4 bases; bases with no gene match: 11. The CDR3 extends over 17 amino acids. Germline V gene sequence: CDR1 SGHAT, CDR2 FQNNGV. CDR3 amino acids: CASSSAAPGQGGNEQFF. CDR3 nucleotide sequence: TGTGCCAGCAGCTCTGCCGCTCCGGGACAGGGGGGCAATGAGCAGTTCTTC.

J is TRBJ1-2 and V is TRBV2; weak D call: TRBD1 (5 bases). V lost 6 bases, J lost 2 bases, and 7 bases lay in between. Germline assignment: CDR1 SNHLY and CDR2 FYNNEI. The CDR3 runs to 12 residues. CDR3 residues: CASRGANYGYTF. CDR3 DNA: TGTGCCAGCAGAGGGGCGAACTATGGCTACACCTTC.

This chain links TRBV19 with TRBJ2-1; a possible D gene is TRBD1 (6 bases). Germline values: CDR1 LNHDA, CDR2 SQIVND (reference sequence). The CDR3 extends over 14 amino acids. V lost 5 bases, J lost 8 bases, and 16 bases lay in between. CDR3 nucleotides: TGTGCCAGTAGTGTTTGGGACAACGTCCATGAGCAGTTCTTC. Translated, it gives CASSVWDNVHEQFF. Looking up the rest from reference TRBV19 and TRBJ2-1 gives the full variable domain: DGGITQSPKYLFRKEGQNVTLSCEQNLNHDAMYWYRQDPGQGLRLIYYSQIVNDFQKGDIAEGYSVSREKKESFPLTVTSAQKNPTAFYLCASSVWDNVHEQFFGPGTRLTVL.

This chain connects TRBV4-1 to TRBJ1-1; D gene ambiguous. The CDR3 is 16 amino acids. Per germline, CDR1 MGHRA and CDR2 YSYEKL. V dropped 2 bases and J dropped 2 bases, with 15 bases sitting between them. The CDR3 region is CASSQSSETSNTEAFF. The CDR3 DNA follows: TGCGCCAGCAGCCAAAGCTCCGAGACAAGCAACACTGAAGCTTTCTTT.

This clone was counted only a few times. V gene TRBV7-8 combines with J gene TRBJ2-7, with TRBD1 matching 9 bases. Trimming removed 5 bases from V and 6 bases from J; junction bases left unmatched: 11. Germline V gene lookup returns CDR1 SGHVS and CDR2 FQNEAQ. This CDR3 has 15 amino acids. The CDR3 DNA reads as TGTGCCAGCAGCCCCCTCGGGACAGGGCAATTCGAGCAGTACTTC. It translates to CASSPLGTGQFEQYF.

This chain uses TRBV7-2 with TRBJ2-3, with 12 nucleotides matching TRBD2. Trimming at V came to 3 bases and at J to 1 base, leaving 5 bases not matched to a gene. Germline values: CDR1 SGHTA, CDR2 FQGNSA. CDR3 length: 17 residues. The CDR3 spells CASSLDGLAGRTDTQYF. The CDR3 bases are TGTGCCAGCAGCTTGGACGGACTAGCGGGACGCACAGATACGCAGTATTTT. Full variable domain (outside the CDR3, taken from reference TRBV7-2 and TRBJ2-3): GAGVSQSPSNKVTEKGKDVELRCDPISGHTALYWYRQSLGQGLEFLIYFQGNSAPDKSGLPSDRFSAERTGGSVSTLTIQRTQQEDSAVYLCASSLDGLAGRTDTQYFGPGTRLTVL.

The chain has TRBV5-6 and TRBJ2-5, with 10 bases identical to TRBD2. Trimming cost V 1 base and J 4 bases; bases outside gene matches: 4. The CDR3 runs to 15 residues. CDR1 and CDR2 from the germline V gene are SGHDT and YYEEEE. Here the CDR3 DNA reads TGTGCCAGCAGCTTGTACCTAGCGGGAGCAGAGACCCAGTACTTC. The encoded protein is CASSLYLAGAETQYF. Complete variable domain (other parts from reference TRBV5-6 and TRBJ2-5): DAGVTQSPTHLIKTRGQQVTLRCSPKSGHDTVSWYQQALGQGPQFIFQYYEEEERQRGNFPDRFSGHQFPNYSSELNVNALLLGDSALYLCASSLYLAGAETQYFGPGTRLLVL.

The chain has TRBV5-1 and TRBJ2-1; TRBD2 matches at 8 bases. CDR1 SGHRS and CDR2 YFSETQ come from the germline V gene. This CDR3 has 14 residues. Losses at the gene ends were 4 bases for V and 1 base for J; bases not matched to a gene: 1. The CDR3 spells CASSGGGSYNEQFF. CDR3 DNA: TGCGCCAGCAGCGGCGGGGGGTCCTACAATGAGCAGTTCTTC.

The V and J genes are TRBV7-3 and TRBJ1-1, with D perhaps TRBD1 (6 bases). Germline V gene lookup returns CDR1 SGHTA and CDR2 FQGTGA. The CDR3 loop spans 13 amino acids. The V end was cut by 5 bases, the J end by 1 base, with 8 bases between. The CDR3 loop is CASSRDTNTEAFF. The CDR3 DNA is TGTGCCAGCAGCCGGGACACGAACACTGAAGCTTTCTTT.

A few counts support this clone. The sample holds other DNA sequences that translate to the same CDR3. The chain couples TRBV11-2 to TRBJ1-5; D is perhaps TRBD1 (5 bases). Between the trimmed V and J ends, which lost 1 base and 5 bases, there was a span of 6 bases. This CDR3 spans 13 amino acids. Germline assignment: CDR1 SGHAT and CDR2 FQNNGV. Here the CDR3 reads CASSLGGDQPQHF. The DNA for the CDR3 is TGTGCCAGCAGCTTAGGGGGGGATCAGCCCCAGCATTTT.

This clone was seen just once. The chain carries TRBV19 and TRBJ2-7; TRBD2 is a possible D gene (5 bases). This CDR3 comprises 11 residues. V lost 7 bases to trimming and J lost 6 bases, with 10 bases between them. From germline, CDR1 is LNHDA and CDR2 SQIVND (reference sequence). The CDR3 nucleotides are TGTGCCAGTAATTCCGGGGTCGAGCAGTACTTC. It codes for CASNSGVEQYF.

J is TRBJ1-1 and V is TRBV6-5; D uncertain. The CDR3 totals 15 residues. V lost 4 bases and J lost 1, with 13 bases in between. Germline-derived CDR1 and CDR2 are MNHEY and SVGAGI. As DNA, the CDR3 is TGTGCCAGCAGTTTACAACGATCGGGGAACACTGAAGCTTTCTTT. Protein sequence: CASSLQRSGNTEAFF.

This clone was seen only a few times. The chain joins TRBV30 to TRBJ1-1, with TRBD1 matching over 7 bases. V was pared by 5 bases and J by 11 bases, with 11 bases of the junction left unmatched. CDR3 length: 12 residues. The V gene's germline CDR1 is GTSNPN and CDR2 SVGIG (reference sequence). In DNA, the CDR3 is TGTGCCTGGGACAGGGCGCTTGAGAAGGCTTTCTTT. This encodes CAWDRALEKAFF.

This sequence joins TRBV4-3 and TRBJ1-1; no firm D call. This CDR3 region has 14 residues. Between the trimmed V and J ends, which lost 1 base and 1 base, there was a span of 7 bases. Germline lookup yields CDR1 LGHNA and CDR2 YSLEER. DNA for the CDR3: TGCGCCAGCAGCCAAGGGCCCAGGAACACTGAAGCTTTCTTT. Protein sequence: CASSQGPRNTEAFF.

The genes are TRBV30 and TRBJ1-4; 7 bases match TRBD1. Germline CDR1 GTSNPN, CDR2 SVGIG (reference sequence). CDR3 length: 13 residues. J lost 4 bases, V lost 5 bases, and 4 bases had no gene match. This chain's CDR3 is CAWGDSGNEKLFF. The CDR3 DNA follows: TGTGCCTGGGGGGACAGTGGTAATGAAAAACTGTTTTTT.

The chain combines TRBV4-2 with TRBJ2-3, with D tentatively TRBD1 (6 bases). Between the trimmed V and J ends, which lost 6 bases and 2 bases, there was a span of 15 bases. Looked up from germline, CDR1 is LGHNA and CDR2 is YNFKEQ. This CDR3 comprises 15 residues. The CDR3 coding sequence is TGTGCCAGCAGTCGAACAGGGACCCTCACAGATACGCAGTATTTT. This sequence encodes CASSRTGTLTDTQYF.